This is a list of T cell receptor beta chains from one sample in a study of T cell repertoires in cytomegalovirus infection. From the reads, TCRdb called clonotypes with MiXCR, one entry per CDR3 protein. Of approximately 320,000 distinct CDR3 sequences in the sample, 9.5% were seen once. Source material: PBMCs. These receptors all stem from a human donor in good health (CMV status not recorded). Some clones in this sample may be carry-over from other donors' samples. CDR3s include the opening cysteine and the closing phenylalanine or tryptophan. Fields, in order: D gene, CDR3 length, clone size, J gene, V gene, CDR3 protein, CDR3 DNA. A D gene is named only where the DNA matches it firmly. Part of the rows lack a size; the others show once, few, many or a class for expanded clones.

. 15 few TRBJ2-7 TRBV7-6 CASSLDSPSLNEQYF TGTGCCAGCAGCTTAGACAGTCCCTCCTTGAACGAGCAGTACTTC
. 14 . TRBJ1-1 TRBV7-9 CASSQGSSNTEAFF TGTGCCAGCAGCCAAGGTTCAAGTAACACTGAAGCTTTCTTT
. 17 . TRBJ2-7 TRBV20-1 CSARAPVWVANFGEQYF TGCAGTGCTAGAGCCCCGGTGTGGGTTGCTAATTTTGGCGAGCAGTACTTC
. 12 . TRBJ2-4 TRBV6-2/TRBV6-3 CASSYTRGIQYF TGTGCCAGCAGTTATACTAGAGGAATTCAGTACTTC
TRBD2 16 few TRBJ2-5 TRBV28 CASSLRLAGQAETQYF TGTGCCAGCAGTTTACGGCTAGCGGGGCAGGCGGAGACCCAGTACTTC
. 15 many TRBJ2-3 TRBV7-3 CASSLTGSRTDTQYF TGTGCCAGCAGCTTAACAGGGTCCCGCACAGATACGCAGTATTTT
. 18 many TRBJ1-5 TRBV6-5 CASSSNIGGIYSNQPQHF TGTGCCAGCAGTAGTAATATTGGGGGTATCTATAGCAATCAGCCCCAGCATTTT
. 15 many TRBJ2-5 TRBV7-9 CASSSRTNKQETQYF TGTGCCAGCAGCTCCCGGACTAATAAGCAAGAGACCCAGTACTTC
TRBD2 17 . TRBJ2-5 TRBV28 CASSLSASGRAWETQYF TGTGCCAGCAGTTTATCGGCTAGCGGGAGGGCCTGGGAGACCCAGTACTTC
. 17 . TRBJ1-5 TRBV19 CASSIDLPDYSNQPQHF TGTGCCAGTAGTATAGATCTTCCAGATTATAGCAATCAGCCCCAGCATTTT
. 14 . TRBJ2-3 TRBV2 CASSPPPLADTQYF TGTGCCAGCAGTCCCCCCCCACTAGCAGATACGCAGTATTTT
. 15 few TRBJ1-5 TRBV19 CASSMVISGIQPQHF TGTGCCAGTAGTATGGTTATTTCTGGGATTCAGCCCCAGCATTTT
TRBD1 19 many TRBJ2-6 TRBV7-2 CASSLETGGRVSGANVLTF TGTGCCAGCAGCTTAGAGACAGGGGGCCGGGTATCTGGGGCCAACGTCCTGACTTTC
TRBD1 15 few TRBJ2-3 TRBV28 CASSPMGQGADTQYF TGTGCCAGCAGTCCCATGGGACAGGGGGCAGATACGCAGTATTTT
. 16 . TRBJ1-1 TRBV5-1 CASSNDSPGMGTEAFF TGCGCCAGCAGCAACGACAGCCCTGGAATGGGCACTGAAGCTTTCTTT
TRBD2 12 few TRBJ2-3 TRBV7-4 CASSSASGREYF TGTGCCAGCAGCTCGGCTAGCGGGAGGGAGTATTTT
. 15 . TRBJ2-2 TRBV12-3/TRBV12-4 CASSLWSPNTGELFF TGTGCCAGCAGTTTATGGAGCCCAAACACCGGGGAGCTGTTTTTT
. 16 . TRBJ2-1 TRBV4-1 CASSQDRAGRGDEQFF TGCGCCAGCAGCCAAGATAGGGCGGGCCGGGGCGATGAGCAGTTCTTC
. 12 . TRBJ2-7 TRBV12-3/TRBV12-4 CASSLGTQEQYF TGTGCCAGCAGTTTGGGGACACAAGAGCAGTACTTC
. 14 . TRBJ2-7 TRBV28 CASRKRWGDYEQYF TGTGCCAGCCGCAAGAGATGGGGTGACTACGAGCAGTACTTC
. 11 many TRBJ2-1 TRBV7-9 CASSPANEQFF TGTGCCAGCAGCCCGGCCAATGAGCAGTTCTTC
. 13 few TRBJ2-1 TRBV12-3/TRBV12-4 CASRGSSNNEQFF TGTGCCAGCAGGGGGTCGTCAAACAATGAGCAGTTCTTC
. 12 many TRBJ1-1 TRBV7-2 CASSFRYTEAFF TGTGCCAGCAGCTTCCGGTACACTGAAGCTTTCTTT
TRBD1 13 few TRBJ2-3 TRBV5-1 CASSFGTGVGQYF TGCGCCAGCAGCTTCGGGACAGGGGTCGGGCAGTATTTT
. 13 . TRBJ2-2 TRBV19 CASTSDHTGELFF TGTGCCAGTACCTCAGACCACACCGGGGAGCTGTTTTTT
. 13 . TRBJ2-7 TRBV20-1 CSAATPGTREQYF TGCAGTGCCGCAACCCCCGGGACTCGGGAGCAGTACTTC
. 16 few TRBJ1-5 TRBV15 CATSRDGGVSNQPQHF TGTGCCACCAGCAGAGATGGGGGGGTGAGCAATCAGCCCCAGCATTTT
TRBD1 15 few TRBJ2-3 TRBV6-5 CASRLTGGGSDTQYF TGTGCCAGCAGGCTTACAGGGGGCGGCTCAGATACGCAGTATTTT
. 12 many TRBJ1-4 TRBV7-6 CASSKWREKLFF TGTGCCAGCAGCAAATGGAGAGAGAAACTGTTTTTT
. 10 few TRBJ1-1 TRBV29-1 CSAMNTEAFF TGCAGCGCGATGAACACTGAAGCTTTCTTT
TRBD1 16 few TRBJ2-7 TRBV2 CASSEAPPRQGYEQYF TGTGCCAGCAGTGAAGCGCCCCCGAGACAGGGCTACGAGCAGTACTTC
. 15 few TRBJ1-1 TRBV6-2/TRBV6-3 CASSSYFKGGTEAFF TGTGCCAGCAGTAGCTACTTCAAGGGGGGCACTGAAGCTTTCTTT
. 15 many TRBJ2-7 TRBV19 CASSVRLVNTYEQYF TGTGCCAGTAGTGTACGACTCGTTAACACCTACGAGCAGTACTTC
. 15 many TRBJ2-5 TRBV7-8 CASSLSKRDLETQYF TGTGCCAGCAGCTTAAGCAAAAGGGATCTCGAGACCCAGTACTTC
. 12 few TRBJ1-2 TRBV19 CASRDYNYGYTF TGTGCCAGTAGGGATTATAACTATGGCTACACCTTC
. 15 . TRBJ1-6 TRBV28 CASSLSAGDGSPLHF TGTGCCAGCAGTTTATCCGCCGGGGACGGCTCACCCCTCCACTTT
TRBD1 12 . TRBJ1-5 TRBV7-8 CASSSGGQPQHF TGTGCCAGCAGCTCAGGGGGACAGCCCCAGCATTTT
. 11 few TRBJ1-1 TRBV30 CALDRNTEAFF TGTGCATTGGACCGGAACACTGAAGCTTTCTTT
. 15 many TRBJ2-3 TRBV6-5 CASSYSNRLTDTQYF TGTGCCAGCAGTTACTCGAACAGACTCACAGATACGCAGTATTTT
. 13 . TRBJ1-1 TRBV12-3/TRBV12-4 CASSPTRDTEAFF TGTGCCAGCAGTCCCACACGGGACACTGAAGCTTTCTTT